The 2 T cell receptor beta chains below all came from one sample that was sequenced in a study of T-cell reconstitution after alpha-beta-depleted transplantation in children. Preparation of the TCRbeta library used unique molecular identifiers. From the PCR reads, TCRdb called clonotypes with MiXCR, one entry per CDR3 protein. The data contain approximately 190,000 distinct CDR3 sequences, 7% to 9% of them seen just once; the ten biggest clones take up 35%. The source material was PBMCs, mostly from graft donor cells, sampled 360 days after TCRalphabeta/CD19-depleted stem cell transplant. Receptor source: a male patient aged 2 to 9 who had a stem cell transplant for acute myeloid leukemia, so the T cells may come from the graft donor.

The V and J genes are TRBV5-1 and TRBJ2-7, with 8 bases lining up with TRBD2. CDR1 and CDR2 from the germline V gene are SGHRS and YFSETQ. The ends lost 0 bases at V and 0 bases at J; junction bases unmatched: 8. The CDR3 loop spans 17 amino acids. The CDR3 DNA reads as TGCGCCAGCAGCTTGGTGGCTAGCGGGCACCTCTCCTACGAGCAGTACTTC. The encoded protein is CASSLVASGHLSYEQYF.

The chain combines TRBV12-3 or TRBV12-4 with TRBJ1-2; D is unclear. This CDR3 has 14 amino acids. Trimming shortened V by 7 bases and J by 2 bases, and 14 bases separated the two germline ends. CDR3 in amino acids: CASKPLAGNYGYTF. The CDR3 DNA follows: TGTGCCAGCAAGCCCCTAGCGGGGAACTATGGCTACACCTTC.